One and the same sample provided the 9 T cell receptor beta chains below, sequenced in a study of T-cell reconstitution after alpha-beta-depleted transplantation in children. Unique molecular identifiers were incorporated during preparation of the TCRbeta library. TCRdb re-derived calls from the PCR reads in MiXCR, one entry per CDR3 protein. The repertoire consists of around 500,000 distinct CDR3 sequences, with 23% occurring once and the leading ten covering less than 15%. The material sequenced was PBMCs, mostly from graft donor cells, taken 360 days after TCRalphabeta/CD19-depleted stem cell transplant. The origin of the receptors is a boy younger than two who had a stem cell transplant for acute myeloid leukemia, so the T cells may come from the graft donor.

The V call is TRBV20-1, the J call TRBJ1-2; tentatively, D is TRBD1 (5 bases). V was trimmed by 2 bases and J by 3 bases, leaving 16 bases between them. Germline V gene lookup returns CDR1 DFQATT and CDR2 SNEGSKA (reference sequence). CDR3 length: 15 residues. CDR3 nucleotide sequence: TGCAGTGCTAGAAAGCCTCCGACAGCCGACTATGGCTACACCTTC. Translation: CSARKPPTADYGYTF.

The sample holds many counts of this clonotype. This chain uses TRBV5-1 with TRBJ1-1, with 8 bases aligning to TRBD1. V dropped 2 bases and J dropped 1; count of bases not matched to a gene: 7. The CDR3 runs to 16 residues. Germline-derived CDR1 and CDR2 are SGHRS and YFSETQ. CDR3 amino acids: CASSLGQGRPNTEAFF. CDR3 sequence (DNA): TGCGCCAGCAGCTTAGGACAGGGTAGGCCGAACACTGAAGCTTTCTTT.

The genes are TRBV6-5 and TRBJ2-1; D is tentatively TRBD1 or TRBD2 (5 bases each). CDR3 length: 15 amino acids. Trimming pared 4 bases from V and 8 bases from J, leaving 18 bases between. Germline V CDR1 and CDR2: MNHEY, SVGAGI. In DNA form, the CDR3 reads TGTGCCAGCAGTTTCACTCCGGGACCCGGGGATGAGCAGTTCTTC. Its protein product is CASSFTPGPGDEQFF.

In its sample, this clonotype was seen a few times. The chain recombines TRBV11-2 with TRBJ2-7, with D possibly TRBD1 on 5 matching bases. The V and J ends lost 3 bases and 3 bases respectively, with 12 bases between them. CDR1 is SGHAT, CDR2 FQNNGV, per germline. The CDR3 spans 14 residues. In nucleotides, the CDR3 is TGTGCCAGCAGCTTCAGGGATCCCAACTACGAGCAGTACGTC. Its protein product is CASSFRDPNYEQYV.

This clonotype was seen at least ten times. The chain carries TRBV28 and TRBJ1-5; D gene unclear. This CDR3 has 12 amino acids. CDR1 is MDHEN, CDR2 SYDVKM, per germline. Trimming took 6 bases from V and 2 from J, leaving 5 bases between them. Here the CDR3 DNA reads TGTGCCAGCAGGGTCGGCAATCAGCCCCAGCATTTT. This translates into CASRVGNQPQHF.

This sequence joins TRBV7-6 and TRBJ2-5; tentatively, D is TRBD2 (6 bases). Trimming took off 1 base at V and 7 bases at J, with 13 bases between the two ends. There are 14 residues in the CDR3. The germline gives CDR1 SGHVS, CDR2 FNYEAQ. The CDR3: CASSLVPSEGTQYF. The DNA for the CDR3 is TGTGCCAGCAGCTTAGTACCTAGCGAGGGGACCCAGTACTTC.

CDR3 bases: TGTGCCAGCACCACACGGCGACTGCCTGATCAGCCCCAGCATTTT. This translates into CASTTRRLPDQPQHF. V and J are TRBV12-3 or TRBV12-4 and TRBJ1-5, with unresolved D. Deletions cut 7 bases from V and 5 bases from J, with 18 bases between. There are 15 residues in the CDR3.

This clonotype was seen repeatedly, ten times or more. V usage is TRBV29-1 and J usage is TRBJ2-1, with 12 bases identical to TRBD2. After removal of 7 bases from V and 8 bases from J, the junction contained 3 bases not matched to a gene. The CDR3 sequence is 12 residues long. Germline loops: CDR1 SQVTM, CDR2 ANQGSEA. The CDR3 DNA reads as TGCAGCGCTAGCGGGGGGGCACATGAGCAGTTCTTC. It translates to CSASGGAHEQFF.

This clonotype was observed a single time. CDR3 DNA: TGTGCCAGCAGCCACTTGGCGAGGGATACGCAGTATTTT. Its protein product is CASSHLARDTQYF. V is TRBV7-2 and J is TRBJ2-3; D unclear. Germline values: CDR1 SGHTA, CDR2 FQGNSA. V dropped 5 bases and J dropped 6 bases, with 12 bases sitting between them. CDR3 size: 13 residues.